This T cell receptor (beta chain) was captured in a study of blood T cell repertoires in COVID-19. At the level of the study: From the United States, Italy and Spain came samples of acute and convalescent COVID-19.

Original processing methods: Estimation of nucleated cell counts relied on the amplification of reference gene primers. Produced via immunoSEQ multiplex PCR; TCRdb's table is partial and in-frame only. Clonal size and the V and J genes are those of that table, whereas D and trimming came from the DNA. This table has some 140,000 clones, 75% to 95% appearing once. Deletions cut 5 bases from V and 5 bases from J, with 21 bases between. This CDR3 is 16 amino acids long. Germline V gives CDR1 SGHAT, CDR2 FQNNGV. This TCR came from a man in his fifties with acute or convalescent COVID-19. V is TRBV11-2 and J is TRBJ1-1; D is possibly TRBD1 (5 bases). The specimen sequenced was peripheral blood. CDR3 sequence (DNA): TGTGCCAGCAGCCCCATTCGGGGGGGTCGGGGGACTGAAGCTTTCTTT. It encodes CASSPIRGGRGTEAFF.